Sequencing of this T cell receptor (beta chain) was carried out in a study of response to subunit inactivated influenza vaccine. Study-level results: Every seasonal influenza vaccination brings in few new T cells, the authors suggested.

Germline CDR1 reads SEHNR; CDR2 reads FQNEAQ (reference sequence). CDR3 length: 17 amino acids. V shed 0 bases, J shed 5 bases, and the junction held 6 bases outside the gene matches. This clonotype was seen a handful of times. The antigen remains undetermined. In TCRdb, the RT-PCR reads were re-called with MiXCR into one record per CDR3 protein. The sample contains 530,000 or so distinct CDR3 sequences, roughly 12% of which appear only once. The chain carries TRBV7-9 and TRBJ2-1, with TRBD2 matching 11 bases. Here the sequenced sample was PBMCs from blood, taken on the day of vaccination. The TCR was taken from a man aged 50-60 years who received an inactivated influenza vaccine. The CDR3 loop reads CASSLAGRLAGNNEQFF. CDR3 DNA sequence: TGTGCCAGCAGCTTAGCGGGACGACTAGCGGGAAACAATGAGCAGTTCTTC.